This passage covers 20 T cell receptor beta chains from one sample sequenced in a study of technical replicates of blood from several donors. Libraries were prepared by immunoSEQ multiplex PCR; TCRdb keeps only in-frame clonotypes and omits some of them. Of over 60,000 clones in the sample, 93% were seen once. Sequencing was done on a sample of T cells isolated from PBMCs. These receptors all stem from a human donor in good health.

The chain carries TRBV28 and TRBJ2-7; TRBD2 aligns across 7 bases. V gave up 7 bases and J gave up 2 bases; unmatched junction bases: 11. CDR3 length: 15 amino acids. Germline values: CDR1 MDHEN, CDR2 SYDVKM. CDR3 nucleotides: TGTGCCAGCATCTCGTTGGGTCTAGCGGCCTACGAGCAGTACTTC. It encodes CASISLGLAAYEQYF.

The rearrangement joins TRBV11-2 to TRBJ1-1; D perhaps matches TRBD1 (5 bases). This CDR3 comprises 14 residues. V lost 1 base, J lost 0 bases, and 6 bases lay in between. Germline lookup yields CDR1 SGHAT and CDR2 FQNNGV. CDR3 protein: CASSLGQLNTEAFF. The CDR3 DNA follows: TGTGCCAGCAGCTTAGGACAGCTGAACACTGAAGCTTTCTTT.

This clone appeared a single time. This chain uses TRBV6-1 with TRBJ2-7; D might be TRBD2 (6 bases). The V and J ends lost 4 bases and 3 bases respectively, with 13 bases between them. The germline gives CDR1 MNHNS, CDR2 SASEGT. The CDR3 runs 14 residues. The CDR3, as DNA: TGTGCCAGCAGTGCGCGGGACTGGAACTACGAGCAGTACTTC. This translates into CASSARDWNYEQYF.

Note on this clone: This specimen includes other DNA sequences encoding the same CDR3. V gene TRBV29-1 combines with J gene TRBJ2-3, with D maybe TRBD2 (5 bases). The germline CDR1 and CDR2 sequences are SQVTM and ANQGSEA. The CDR3 sequence is 13 residues long. V was clipped by 4 bases and J by 0 bases, with 8 bases between them. CDR3 nucleotides: TGCAGCGTTGTCGGCGGGAGCACAGATACGCAGTATTTT. Residues: CSVVGGSTDTQYF.

The chain carries TRBV30 and TRBJ1-1, with 10 bases that match TRBD1. The CDR3 covers 14 residues. Germline V gene data show CDR1 as GTSNPN and CDR2 as SVGIG (reference sequence). V lost 2 bases to trimming and J lost 4 bases; unmatched junction nucleotides: 4. Here the CDR3 reads CAWSTRQGATEAFF. The CDR3 DNA is TGTGCCTGGAGTACAAGACAGGGGGCCACTGAAGCTTTCTTT.

This sequence joins TRBV15 and TRBJ1-3, with 7 positions matching TRBD1. V was pared by 4 bases and J by 0 bases, with 3 bases of the junction left unmatched. This CDR3 has 15 amino acids. Germline V CDR1 and CDR2: LNHNV, YYDKDF (reference sequence). As DNA, the CDR3 is TGTGCCACCAGCACCCGGGACAGCTCTGGAAACACCATATATTTT. This gives the protein CATSTRDSSGNTIYF.

This chain links TRBV4-1 with TRBJ1-1; the match to TRBD1 covers 7 bases. Trimming at V came to 2 bases and at J to 2 bases, leaving 5 bases not matched to a gene. The length of the CDR3 is 15 residues. From germline, CDR1 is MGHRA and CDR2 YSYEKL. The CDR3 loop reads CASSQSGDSNTEAFF. In DNA form, the CDR3 reads TGCGCCAGCAGCCAATCGGGGGACAGCAACACTGAAGCTTTCTTT.

This chain uses TRBV25-1 with TRBJ2-1, with a weak D call TRBD2 (5 bases). V was shortened by 6 bases and J by 0 bases, with 15 bases between the two germline ends. CDR3 length equals 16 residues. Germline CDR1 and CDR2: MGHDK and SYGVNS. The chain's CDR3 is CASRDTSPSSYNEQFF. Written as DNA, the CDR3 is TGTGCCAGCAGGGATACTAGTCCTAGCTCCTACAATGAGCAGTTCTTC.

The gene calls are TRBV28 and TRBJ1-5; 7 bases align to TRBD1. Germline CDR1 is MDHEN and CDR2 is SYDVKM. This CDR3 has 14 residues. The J segment lost 2 bases and the V segment lost 2 bases, leaving 0 bases of the junction unmatched. The DNA for the CDR3 is TGTGCCAGCAGTTTAGGACAGGGCAATCAGCCCCAGCATTTT. Translating it yields CASSLGQGNQPQHF.

The rearrangement uses TRBV28 and TRBJ2-7; D remains unclear. Trimming removed 1 base at V and 3 bases at J, with 4 bases between. This CDR3 is built from 12 residues. The germline V gene has CDR1 MDHEN and CDR2 SYDVKM. Written as DNA, the CDR3 is TGTGCCAGCAGTTTATCCTACTACGAGCAGTACTTC. This encodes CASSLSYYEQYF. Full variable domain (outside the CDR3, taken from reference TRBV28 and TRBJ2-7): DVKVTQSSRYLVKRTGEKVFLECVQDMDHENMFWYRQDPGLGLRLIYFSYDVKMKEKGDIPEGYSVSREKKERFSLILESASTNQTSMYLCASSLSYYEQYFGPGTRLTVT.

J is TRBJ2-1 and V is TRBV9; D is possibly TRBD1 (6 bases). There are 13 residues in the CDR3. Germline V gene lookup returns CDR1 SGDLS and CDR2 YYNGEE. V was shortened by 0 bases and J by 5 bases, with 6 bases between the two germline ends. CDR3 loop: CASSVGQDNEQFF. CDR3 bases: TGTGCCAGCAGCGTAGGACAGGACAATGAGCAGTTCTTC.

The rearrangement links TRBV15 to TRBJ2-1, with 13 bases lining up with TRBD2. The trim removed 0 bases at V and 8 bases at J, leaving 7 bases unmatched. Germline CDR1 reads LNHNV; CDR2 reads YYDKDF (reference sequence). The CDR3 runs to 17 residues. CDR3 residues: CATSRELAGGLFDEQFF. The CDR3, as DNA: TGTGCCACCAGCAGAGAACTAGCGGGGGGGCTTTTTGATGAGCAGTTCTTC.

This chain joins TRBV11-3 and TRBJ2-7; maybe TRBD2 (6 bases). Per the germline V gene, CDR1 is SGHNT and CDR2 is YENEEA. The CDR3 covers 18 residues. The V end lost 5 bases, the J end lost 3 bases, and 26 bases lay between the germline ends. This chain's CDR3 is CASSAYRGTRGGLYEQYF. The CDR3 nucleotides read TGTGCCAGCAGCGCCTATAGGGGCACGAGGGGAGGACTCTACGAGCAGTACTTC.

This chain joins TRBV7-9 and TRBJ2-7; D call uncertain. V lost 0 bases, J lost 2 bases, and 5 bases lay in between. CDR1 is SEHNR and CDR2 is FQNEAQ in the germline V gene (reference sequence). The CDR3 extends over 13 amino acids. The CDR3 sequence is CASSLAPAYEQYF. CDR3 DNA: TGTGCCAGCAGCTTAGCTCCAGCCTACGAGCAGTACTTC. The full variable domain, in which reference TRBV7-9 and TRBJ2-7 provide the parts outside the CDR3, is DTGVSQNPRHKITKRGQNVTFRCDPISEHNRLYWYRQTLGQGPEFLTYFQNEAQLEKSRLLSDRFSAERPKGSFSTLEIQRTEQGDSAMYLCASSLAPAYEQYFGPGTRLTVT.

CDR3 protein: CASSRWDRELDTQYF. CDR3 sequence (DNA): TGTGCCAGCAGCCGATGGGACAGGGAGTTAGATACGCAGTATTTT. This sequence joins TRBV28 and TRBJ2-3; 9 bases agree with TRBD1. The CDR3 spans 15 residues. The germline V gene encodes CDR1 MDHEN and CDR2 SYDVKM. The ends lost 6 bases at V and 5 bases at J; junction bases unmatched: 9.

CDR3 in DNA: TGTGCCAGCAGCGAGGGGGAACATTATGCTGAAGCTTTCTTT. Amino acid sequence: CASSEGEHYAEAFF. The chain is built from TRBV9 and TRBJ1-1; possible D gene TRBD1, 6 bases. Germline V gene lookup returns CDR1 SGDLS and CDR2 YYNGEE. The CDR3 loop spans 14 amino acids. V lost 3 bases, J lost 6 bases, and 15 bases lay in between.

The chain couples TRBV11-2 to TRBJ2-5; D remains unclear. The CDR3 contains 15 residues. V gave up 2 bases and J gave up 2 bases, with 12 bases separating them. Germline-derived CDR1 and CDR2 are SGHAT and FQNNGV. Written as DNA, the CDR3 is TGTGCCAGCAGCTTAAATCTGTGGGCTCAAGAGACCCAGTACTTC. Amino acid sequence: CASSLNLWAQETQYF.

This clone came up once. V is TRBV6-4 and J is TRBJ2-2; a weak D match, TRBD1 (5 bases). The CDR3 length is 15 residues. Germline V gene lookup returns CDR1 MRHNA and CDR2 SNTAGT. V lost 5 bases and J lost 0, with 10 bases in between. Here the CDR3 DNA reads TGTGCCAGCAGTCAGGGTATCGCGAACACCGGGGAGCTGTTTTTT. Translation gives CASSQGIANTGELFF.

The chain links TRBV16 to TRBJ2-2, with 13 bases lining up with TRBD2. Trimming removed 3 bases from V and 5 bases from J; junction bases left unmatched: 3. This CDR3 is 16 amino acids long. In germline, CDR1 is KGHSY, CDR2 FQNENV. The CDR3 nucleotides are TGTGCCAGCAGCCAGGGGACTAGCGGGATAACCGGGGAGCTGTTTTTT. It translates to CASSQGTSGITGELFF.

The chain recombines TRBV25-1 with TRBJ1-4, with D unresolved. V was trimmed by 1 base and J by 7 bases, leaving 13 bases between them. Germline V gene lookup returns CDR1 MGHDK and CDR2 SYGVNS. CDR3 length: 15 amino acids. In DNA form, the CDR3 reads TGTGCCAGCAGTGAATCGGGCGGAGGGAGTGAAAAACTGTTTTTT. It codes for CASSESGGGSEKLFF.